Described below is a single T cell receptor (beta chain) sequence and its context. This sample is drawn from a study of blood T cell repertoires in COVID-19. Study at large: Sample material is recorded as cDNA or gDNA derived from T cells, B-cell-depleted T cells, or PBMCs.

Per germline, CDR1 MGHRA and CDR2 YSYEKL. The ends were cut back, 4 bases at V and 10 bases at J, with 20 bases in the middle. The CDR3 loop spans 16 amino acids. Authors' processing steps: Amplification of reference gene primers provided the estimated nucleated cell counts. The data were produced by immunoSEQ multiplex PCR, yet TCRdb's version contains in-frame clones alone and is incomplete. Clone size and V and J calls were adopted from that table, with D and trimming inferred from the DNA. The table has 140,000 to 150,000 clones, approximately 91% seen once. This chain uses TRBV4-1 with TRBJ1-6; TRBD1 is a possible D gene (6 bases). The sequencing sample was made of peripheral blood. This receptor was taken from a human donor in a cohort sampled during active COVID-19. The CDR3 spells CASSLRITGLGSPLHF. CDR3 coding DNA: TGCGCCAGCAGCCTTAGGATTACAGGGTTGGGATCACCCCTCCACTTT.